The clone carrying this TCR beta chain was seen only a few times. Antigen specificity is unknown. TCRdb keeps only in-frame clones here, not all; method: immunoSEQ multiplex PCR. Among 25,000 to 30,000 clones, 73% were seen once, and the ten largest hold roughly 10%. The sample belongs to a study of vaccination effects on CD4 cells after COVID-19. Overall study context: After the second dose, samples were taken at median day 72.

Expansion with viral peptide pools was applied to antigen-specific CD4+ T cells by the ViraFEST assay prior to sequencing. Cells that had been cultured for approximately ten days were the source of isolated CD4+ T cells. Two-dose BNT162b2 or mRNA-1273 vaccination was given to participants. Each well held some 2 million PBMC cultured with about 9.9 ug/ml peptides and 8 to 10 IU/ml IL-2. The germline V and J ends were trimmed by 5 bases and 7 bases, with 16 bases remaining between them. Per germline, CDR1 KGHDR and CDR2 SFDVKD. The CDR3 has 14 amino acids. This TCR came from a human donor who received a COVID-19 vaccine. The V gene is TRBV24-1, the J gene TRBJ1-2, with D unclear. The sample here was CD4+ T cells from PBMCs cultured with HCoV-NL63 spike peptides, taken after COVID-19 vaccination. CDR3 sequence: CATSANDVIGGYTF. The CDR3, as DNA: TGTGCCACCAGTGCTAACGACGTAATCGGTGGCTACACCTTC.